The clone carrying this TCR beta chain was detected ten times or more. The antigen is not known. TCR alpha and beta CDR3 regions were amplified from RNA using iRepertoire nested multiplex PCR. One-step reverse transcription and amplification started from approximately 100-400 ng of tissue mRNA or PBMC total RNA. TCRdb ran MiXCR on the multiplex PCR reads and lists one entry per CDR3 protein. The data hold a few hundred thousand distinct CDR3 sequences, with roughly two fifths observed a single time. These data are taken from a study of glioma-infiltrating T cells. Background on the study: Approximately 990,000 peripheral T cells were targeted at about 4- to 11-fold coverage.

Study-level results: Above-expected tissue-blood divergence occurred in all gliomas, most in low-grade ones.

This TCR was recovered from a human donor with low-grade glioma or glioblastoma, undergoing nonglioma brain surgery, or in good health (not recorded which). The sequenced sample consisted of glioma tissue, nonneoplastic brain tissue, or PBMCs (not recorded which).

The CDR3 sequence is CASSDRAHNTGELFF. Written as DNA, the CDR3 is TGTGCCAGCAGTGATCGAGCGCATAACACCGGGGAGCTGTTTTTT. The V gene is TRBV6-1, the J gene TRBJ2-2; no clear D. Germline assignment: CDR1 MNHNS and CDR2 SASEGT. The V and J ends lost 3 bases and 2 bases respectively, with 10 bases between them. The CDR3 extends over 15 amino acids.